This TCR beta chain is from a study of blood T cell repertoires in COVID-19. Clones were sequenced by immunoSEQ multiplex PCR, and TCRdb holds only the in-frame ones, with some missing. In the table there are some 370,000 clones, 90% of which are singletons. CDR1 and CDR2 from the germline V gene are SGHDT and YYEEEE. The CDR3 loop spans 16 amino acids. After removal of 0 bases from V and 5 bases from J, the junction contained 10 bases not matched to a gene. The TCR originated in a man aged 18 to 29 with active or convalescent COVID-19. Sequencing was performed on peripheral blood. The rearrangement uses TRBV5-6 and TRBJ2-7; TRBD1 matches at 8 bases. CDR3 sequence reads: CASSLAGLQGGHEQYF. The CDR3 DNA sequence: TGTGCCAGCAGCTTGGCGGGTTTACAGGGGGGCCACGAGCAGTACTTC.